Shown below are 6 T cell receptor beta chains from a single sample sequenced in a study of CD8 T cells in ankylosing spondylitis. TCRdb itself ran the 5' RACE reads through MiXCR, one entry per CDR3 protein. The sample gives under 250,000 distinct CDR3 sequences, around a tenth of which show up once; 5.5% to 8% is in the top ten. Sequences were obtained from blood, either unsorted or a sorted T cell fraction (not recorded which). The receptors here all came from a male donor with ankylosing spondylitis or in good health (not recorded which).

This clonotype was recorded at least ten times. In DNA form, the CDR3 reads TGTGCCAGCAGTGAATGGCTAGCGGGGCAAGAGACCCAGTACTTC. This sequence encodes CASSEWLAGQETQYF. The V and J genes are TRBV25-1 and TRBJ2-5; 9 bases align to TRBD2. V lost 1 base and J lost 2; bases outside the gene matches: 2. Germline V lookup: CDR1 MGHDK, CDR2 SYGVNS. There are 15 residues in the CDR3. The full variable domain, in which reference TRBV25-1 and TRBJ2-5 provide the parts outside the CDR3, is EADIYQTPRYLVIGTGKKITLECSQTMGHDKMYWYQQDPGMELHLIHYSYGVNSTEKGDLSSESTVSRIRTEHFPLTLESARPSHTSQYLCASSEWLAGQETQYFGPGTRLLVL.

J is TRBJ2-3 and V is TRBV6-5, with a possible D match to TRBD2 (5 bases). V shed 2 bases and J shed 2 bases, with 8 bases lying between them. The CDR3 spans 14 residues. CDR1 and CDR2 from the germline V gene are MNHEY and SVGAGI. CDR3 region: CASSYGSNTDTQYF. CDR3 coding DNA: TGTGCCAGCAGTTACGGGAGCAACACAGATACGCAGTATTTT.

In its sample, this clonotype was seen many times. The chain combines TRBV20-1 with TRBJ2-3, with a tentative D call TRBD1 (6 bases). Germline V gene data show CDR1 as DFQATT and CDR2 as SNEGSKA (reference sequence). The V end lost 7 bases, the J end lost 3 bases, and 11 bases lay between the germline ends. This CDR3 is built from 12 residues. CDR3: CSGRGETDTQYF. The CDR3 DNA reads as TGCAGTGGCAGGGGTGAGACAGATACGCAGTATTTT.

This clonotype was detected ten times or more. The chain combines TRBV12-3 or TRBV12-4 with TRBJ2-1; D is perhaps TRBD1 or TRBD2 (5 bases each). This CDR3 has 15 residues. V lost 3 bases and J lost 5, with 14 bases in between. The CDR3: CASSFHRDDNNEQFF. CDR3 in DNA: TGTGCCAGCAGTTTTCACCGGGACGACAACAATGAGCAGTTCTTC.

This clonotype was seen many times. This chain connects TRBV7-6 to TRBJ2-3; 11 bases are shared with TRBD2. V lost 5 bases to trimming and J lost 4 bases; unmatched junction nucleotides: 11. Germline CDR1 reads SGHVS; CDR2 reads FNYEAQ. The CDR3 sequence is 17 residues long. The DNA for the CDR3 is TGTGCCAGCAGCCATACTTTAGCGGGAGGGCCTTCAGATACGCAGTATTTT. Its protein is CASSHTLAGGPSDTQYF.

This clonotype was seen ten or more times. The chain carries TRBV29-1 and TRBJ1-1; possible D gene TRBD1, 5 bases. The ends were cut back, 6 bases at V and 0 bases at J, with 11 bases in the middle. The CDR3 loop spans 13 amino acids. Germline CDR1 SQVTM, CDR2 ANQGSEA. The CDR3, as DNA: TGCAGCGTGGGCCAGGGTTTGAACACTGAAGCTTTCTTT. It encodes CSVGQGLNTEAFF.